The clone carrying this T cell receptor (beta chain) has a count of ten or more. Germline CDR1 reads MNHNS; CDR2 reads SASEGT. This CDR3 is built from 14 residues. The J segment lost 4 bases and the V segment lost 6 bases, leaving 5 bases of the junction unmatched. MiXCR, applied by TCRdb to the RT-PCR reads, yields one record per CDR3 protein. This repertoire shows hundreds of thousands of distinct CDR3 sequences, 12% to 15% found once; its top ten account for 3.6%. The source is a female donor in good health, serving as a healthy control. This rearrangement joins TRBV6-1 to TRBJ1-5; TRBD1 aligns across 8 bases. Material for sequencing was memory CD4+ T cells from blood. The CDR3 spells CASRWGTGNQPQHF. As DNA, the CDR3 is TGTGCCAGCAGATGGGGGACAGGTAATCAGCCCCAGCATTTT.